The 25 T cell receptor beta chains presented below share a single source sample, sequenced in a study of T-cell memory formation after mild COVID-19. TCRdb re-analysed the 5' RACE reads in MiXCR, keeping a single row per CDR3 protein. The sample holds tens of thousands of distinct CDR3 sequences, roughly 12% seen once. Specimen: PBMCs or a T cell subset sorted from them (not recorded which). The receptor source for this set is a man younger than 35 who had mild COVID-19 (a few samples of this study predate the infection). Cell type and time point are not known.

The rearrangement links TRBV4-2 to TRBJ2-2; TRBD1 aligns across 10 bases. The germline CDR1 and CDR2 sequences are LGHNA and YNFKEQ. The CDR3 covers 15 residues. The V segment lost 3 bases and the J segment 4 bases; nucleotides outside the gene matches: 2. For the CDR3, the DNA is TGTGCCAGCAGCCAGGGGACAGGGGTCACCGGGGAGCTGTTTTTT. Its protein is CASSQGTGVTGELFF.

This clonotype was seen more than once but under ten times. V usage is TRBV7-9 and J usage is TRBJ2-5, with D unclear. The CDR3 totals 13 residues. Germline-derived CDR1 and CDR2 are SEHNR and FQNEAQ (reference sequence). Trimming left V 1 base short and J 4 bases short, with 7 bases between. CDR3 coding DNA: TGTGCCAGCAGCTTAGGAACTTCAGAGACCCAGTACTTC. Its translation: CASSLGTSETQYF.

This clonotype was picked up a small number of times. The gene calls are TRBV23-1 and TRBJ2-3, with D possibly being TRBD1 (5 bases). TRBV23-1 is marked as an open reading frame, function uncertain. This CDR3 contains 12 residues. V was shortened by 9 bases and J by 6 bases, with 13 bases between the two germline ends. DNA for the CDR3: TGCGCCAGGACAGAAAAAGGGGATACGCAGTATTTT. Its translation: CARTEKGDTQYF.

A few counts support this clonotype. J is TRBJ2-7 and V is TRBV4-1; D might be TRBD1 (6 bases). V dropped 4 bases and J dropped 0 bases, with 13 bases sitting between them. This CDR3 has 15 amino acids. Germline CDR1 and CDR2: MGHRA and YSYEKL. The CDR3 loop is CASSPGPRGSYEQYF. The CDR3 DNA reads TGCGCCAGCAGCCCCGGTCCCAGGGGCTCCTACGAGCAGTACTTC.

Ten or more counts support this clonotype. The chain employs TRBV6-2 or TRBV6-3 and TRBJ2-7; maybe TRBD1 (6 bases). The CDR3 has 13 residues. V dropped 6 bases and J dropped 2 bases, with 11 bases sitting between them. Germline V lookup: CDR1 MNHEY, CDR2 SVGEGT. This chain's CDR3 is CASSPGTPYEQYF. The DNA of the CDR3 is TGTGCCAGCAGCCCCGGGACACCCTACGAGCAGTACTTC.

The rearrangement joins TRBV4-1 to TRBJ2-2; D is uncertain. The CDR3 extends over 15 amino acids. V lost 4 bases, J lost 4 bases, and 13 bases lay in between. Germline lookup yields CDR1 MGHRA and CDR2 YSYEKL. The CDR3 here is CASSRGGLSTGELFF. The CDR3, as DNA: TGCGCCAGCAGCCGAGGCGGCCTAAGCACCGGGGAGCTGTTTTTT.

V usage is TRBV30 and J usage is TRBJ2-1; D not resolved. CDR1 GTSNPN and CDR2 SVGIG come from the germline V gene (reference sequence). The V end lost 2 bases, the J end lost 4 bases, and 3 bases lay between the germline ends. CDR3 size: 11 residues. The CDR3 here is CAWSYYNEQFF. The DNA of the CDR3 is TGTGCCTGGAGTTATTACAATGAGCAGTTCTTC.

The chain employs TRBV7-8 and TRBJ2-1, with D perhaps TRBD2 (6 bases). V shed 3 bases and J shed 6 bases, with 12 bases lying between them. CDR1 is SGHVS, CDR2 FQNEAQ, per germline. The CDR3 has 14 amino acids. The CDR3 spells CASSLGGATNEQFF. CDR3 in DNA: TGTGCCAGCAGCTTGGGCGGGGCCACCAATGAGCAGTTCTTC.

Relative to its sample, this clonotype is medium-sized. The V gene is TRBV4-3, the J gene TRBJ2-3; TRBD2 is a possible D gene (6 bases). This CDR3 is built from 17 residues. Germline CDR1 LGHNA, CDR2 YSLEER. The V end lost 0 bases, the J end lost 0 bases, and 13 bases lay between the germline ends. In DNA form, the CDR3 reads TGCGCCAGCAGCCAAGATATAGGGACTTCAAGCACAGATACGCAGTATTTT. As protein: CASSQDIGTSSTDTQYF.

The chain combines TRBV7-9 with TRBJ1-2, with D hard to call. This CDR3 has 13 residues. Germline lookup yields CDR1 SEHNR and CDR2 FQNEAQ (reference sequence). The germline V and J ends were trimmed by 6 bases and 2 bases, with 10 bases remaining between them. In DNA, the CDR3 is TGTGCCAGCAGTACGGACCCCAACTATGGCTACACCTTC. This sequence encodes CASSTDPNYGYTF.

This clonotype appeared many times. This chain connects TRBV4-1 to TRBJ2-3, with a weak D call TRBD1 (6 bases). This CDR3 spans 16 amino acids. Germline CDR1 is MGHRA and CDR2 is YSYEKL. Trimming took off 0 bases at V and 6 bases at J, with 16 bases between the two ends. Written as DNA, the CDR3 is TGCGCCAGCAGCCAAGATCAGGTGACAGGTCCTGATACGCAGTATTTT. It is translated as CASSQDQVTGPDTQYF.

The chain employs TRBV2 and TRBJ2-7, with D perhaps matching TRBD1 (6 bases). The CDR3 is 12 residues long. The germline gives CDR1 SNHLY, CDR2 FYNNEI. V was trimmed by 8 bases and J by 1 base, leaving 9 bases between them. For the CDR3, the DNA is TGTGCCAGCCACAGGGTATCCTACGAGCAGTACTTC. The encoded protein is CASHRVSYEQYF. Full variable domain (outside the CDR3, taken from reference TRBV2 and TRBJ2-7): EPEVTQTPSHQVTQMGQEVILRCVPISNHLYFYWYRQILGQKVEFLVSFYNNEISEKSEIFDDQFSVERPDGSNFTLKIRSTKLEDSAMYFCASHRVSYEQYFGPGTRLTVT.

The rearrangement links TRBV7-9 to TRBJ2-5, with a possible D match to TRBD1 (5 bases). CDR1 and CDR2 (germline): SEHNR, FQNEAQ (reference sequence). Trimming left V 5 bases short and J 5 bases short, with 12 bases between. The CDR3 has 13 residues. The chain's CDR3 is CASSPSGAETQYF. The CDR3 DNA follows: TGTGCCAGCAGCCCAAGTGGGGCGGAGACCCAGTACTTC.

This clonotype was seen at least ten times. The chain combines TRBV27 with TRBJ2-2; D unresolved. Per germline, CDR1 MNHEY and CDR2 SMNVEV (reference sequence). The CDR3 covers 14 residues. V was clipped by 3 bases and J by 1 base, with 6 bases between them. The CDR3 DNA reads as TGTGCCAGCAGTTTCCGCGGGAACACCGGGGAGCTGTTTTTT. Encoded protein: CASSFRGNTGELFF.

CDR3 DNA: TGTGCCGGCAGCTCGCTCTTGGGGGGGCCTTCCTACGAGCAGTACGTC. Translated, it gives CAGSSLLGGPSYEQYV. J is TRBJ2-7 and V is TRBV7-9; D possibly corresponds to TRBD2 (7 bases). The CDR3 has 16 amino acids. The germline CDR1 and CDR2 sequences are SEHNR and FQNEAQ (reference sequence).

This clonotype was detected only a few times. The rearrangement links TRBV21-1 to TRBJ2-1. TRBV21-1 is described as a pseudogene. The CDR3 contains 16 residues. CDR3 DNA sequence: TGTGCCAGCAGCAAACTTTCCGCCAGCTCCTACAATGAGCAGTTCTTC. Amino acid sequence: CASSKLSASSYNEQFF.

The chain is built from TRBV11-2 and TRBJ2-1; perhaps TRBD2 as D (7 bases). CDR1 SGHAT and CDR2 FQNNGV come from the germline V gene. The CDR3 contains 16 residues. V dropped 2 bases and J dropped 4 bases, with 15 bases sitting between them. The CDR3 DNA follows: TGTGCCAGCAGCTTACTTAGGGGGGGGCCGTACAATGAGCAGTTCTTC. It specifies CASSLLRGGPYNEQFF.

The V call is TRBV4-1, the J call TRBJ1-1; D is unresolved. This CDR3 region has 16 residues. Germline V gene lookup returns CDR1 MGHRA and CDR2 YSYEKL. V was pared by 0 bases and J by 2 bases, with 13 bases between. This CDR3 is CASSQDSGLTNTEAFF. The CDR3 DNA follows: TGCGCCAGCAGCCAAGACAGCGGACTGACCAACACTGAAGCTTTCTTT.

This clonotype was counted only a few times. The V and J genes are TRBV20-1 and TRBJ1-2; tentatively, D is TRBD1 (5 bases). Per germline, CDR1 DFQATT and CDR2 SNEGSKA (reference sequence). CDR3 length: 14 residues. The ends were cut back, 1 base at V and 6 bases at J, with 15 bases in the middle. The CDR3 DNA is TGCAGTGCTAGAGCCGGGGGTACGATTGATGGCTACACCTTC. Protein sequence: CSARAGGTIDGYTF.

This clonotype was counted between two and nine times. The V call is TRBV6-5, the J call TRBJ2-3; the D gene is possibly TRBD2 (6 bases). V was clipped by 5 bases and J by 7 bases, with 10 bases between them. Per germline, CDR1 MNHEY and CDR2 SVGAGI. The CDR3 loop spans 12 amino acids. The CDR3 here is CASSPGLNTQYF. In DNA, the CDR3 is TGTGCCAGCAGTCCTGGACTAAATACGCAGTATTTT.

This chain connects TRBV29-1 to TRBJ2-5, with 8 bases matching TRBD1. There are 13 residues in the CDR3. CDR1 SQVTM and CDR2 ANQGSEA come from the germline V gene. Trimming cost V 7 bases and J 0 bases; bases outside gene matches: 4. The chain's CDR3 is CSADRANQETQYF. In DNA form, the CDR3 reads TGCAGCGCGGACAGGGCTAACCAAGAGACCCAGTACTTC. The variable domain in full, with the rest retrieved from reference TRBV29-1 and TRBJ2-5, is SAVISQKPSRDICQRGTSLTIQCQVDSQVTMMFWYRQQPGQSLTLIATANQGSEATYESGFVIDKFPISRPNLTFSTLTVSNMSPEDSSIYLCSADRANQETQYFGPGTRLLVL.

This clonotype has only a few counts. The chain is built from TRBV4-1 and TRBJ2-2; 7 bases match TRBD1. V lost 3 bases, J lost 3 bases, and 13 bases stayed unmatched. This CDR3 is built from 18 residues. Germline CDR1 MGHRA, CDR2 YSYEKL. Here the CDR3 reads CASSHLKGGAGDTGELFF. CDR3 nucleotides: TGCGCCAGCAGCCACCTAAAAGGGGGCGCGGGTGACACCGGGGAGCTGTTTTTT.

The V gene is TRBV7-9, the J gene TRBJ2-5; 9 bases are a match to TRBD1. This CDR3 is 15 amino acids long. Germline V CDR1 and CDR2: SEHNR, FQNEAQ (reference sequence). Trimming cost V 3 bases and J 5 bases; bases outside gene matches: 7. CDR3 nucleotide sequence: TGTGCCAGCAGCTTCGGTCCCGGGACAGGGGAGACCCAGTACTTC. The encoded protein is CASSFGPGTGETQYF.

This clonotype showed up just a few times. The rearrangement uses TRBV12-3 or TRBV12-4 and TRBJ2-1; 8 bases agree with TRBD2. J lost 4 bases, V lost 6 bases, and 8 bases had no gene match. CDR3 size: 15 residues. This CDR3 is CASSQTSGLYNEQFF. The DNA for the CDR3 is TGTGCCAGCAGCCAAACTAGCGGACTTTACAATGAGCAGTTCTTC.

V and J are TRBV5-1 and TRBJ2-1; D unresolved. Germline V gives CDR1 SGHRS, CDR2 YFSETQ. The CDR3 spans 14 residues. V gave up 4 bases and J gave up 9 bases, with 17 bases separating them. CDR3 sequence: CASSVTRLLGEQFF. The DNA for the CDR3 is TGCGCCAGCAGCGTGACCAGGTTACTGGGTGAGCAGTTCTTC.